This is a list of T cell receptor beta chains from one sample in a study of CD8+CD57+ T cells in acquired aplastic anemia. Using its own MiXCR run on the reads, TCRdb lists one record per CDR3 protein. There are 150,000 to 170,000 distinct CDR3 sequences in the sample; less than 60% occur only once, and 9.5% to 15% lies in the top ten. The material sequenced was sorted CD4+, CD8+, or CD8+CD57+ T cells (not recorded which) from PBMCs. These receptors were collected from a human donor with aplastic anemia. Each CDR3 is given with its conserved first and last residue. The D gene is left open where the match is weak. The listing skips clone size in some rows; elsewhere it reads once, few, many or a size class.

v_call	clone_size	j_call	d_call	cdr3_nt	cdr3_aa
TRBV14	once	TRBJ1-6	TRBD1	TGTGCCAGCAGCCAGACAGGGCTCTCACCCCTCCACTTT	CASSQTGLSPLHF
TRBV11-1	many	TRBJ2-2	TRBD2	TGTGCCAGCAGCAATACCGGGACTAGCACGAACACCGGGGAGCTGTTTTTT	CASSNTGTSTNTGELFF
TRBV15	few	TRBJ2-7	-	TGTGCCACCAGCCCAGGGGCGTCATACGAGCAGTACTTC	CATSPGASYEQYF
TRBV25-1	-	TRBJ2-1	-	TGTGCCAGCAGCCGACGGGCAGGGGCCAATGAGCAGTTCTTC	CASSRRAGANEQFF
TRBV9	many	TRBJ1-6	-	TGTGCCAGCAGCGTGGGAAACACTAATTCACCCCTCCACTTT	CASSVGNTNSPLHF
TRBV7-3	-	TRBJ2-7	TRBD1	TGTGCCAGCAGCTTCCGACGGGACAGGGACTACGAGCAGTACTTC	CASSFRRDRDYEQYF
TRBV19	once	TRBJ1-2	TRBD1	TGTGCCAGTACCGAGGTCAAGGGGGCCTATGGCTACACCTTC	CASTEVKGAYGYTF
TRBV5-1	-	TRBJ1-4	TRBD1	TGCGCCAGCAGACCGAACAGGGGGAATAATGAAAAACTGTTTTTT	CASRPNRGNNEKLFF
TRBV10-3	few	TRBJ2-3	TRBD1	TGTGCCAGCACAGGGGGCAGCACAGATACGCAGTATTTT	CASTGGSTDTQYF
TRBV19	few	TRBJ1-1	-	TGTGCCAGTAGTATAGGGCAGGGAAGGGCTGAAGCTTTCTTT	CASSIGQGRAEAFF
TRBV4-2	-	TRBJ1-1	-	TGTGCCAGCAGCCCCGAGGCGGGATGGACTGAAGCTTTCTTT	CASSPEAGWTEAFF
TRBV2	-	TRBJ2-3	TRBD1	TGTGCCAGCAGTGTCAGGGGGACAGATACGCAGTATTTT	CASSVRGTDTQYF
TRBV7-2	-	TRBJ2-3	-	TGTGCCAGCAGCCCCCCCACCAATACGCAGTATTTT	CASSPPTNTQYF
TRBV15	-	TRBJ1-5	-	TGTGCCACCAGCAGAGTAGGTGGCGGAGTTAGCAATCAGCCCCAGCATTTT	CATSRVGGGVSNQPQHF
TRBV14	many	TRBJ1-2	-	TGTGCCAGCAGCCAAGTGTCTACAGGCCGGTATGGCTACACCTTC	CASSQVSTGRYGYTF
TRBV10-3	-	TRBJ2-7	TRBD2	TGTGCCAGCAGCTCCCTGGGGGGGGGAACGGAGCAGTACTTC	CASSSLGGGTEQYF
TRBV5-6	-	TRBJ2-7	-	TGTGCCAGCAGCTTACGATGGTGGCCCACCGGGGAGCTGTACTTC	CASSLRWWPTGELYF
TRBV13	many	TRBJ1-4	TRBD1	TGTGCCAGCAGCTCCGGGACAGAGAATGAAAAACTGTTTTTT	CASSSGTENEKLFF
TRBV13	many	TRBJ2-3	TRBD2	TGTGCCAGCAGCTCCCGACTAGCGGTAACAGATACGCAGTATTTT	CASSSRLAVTDTQYF
TRBV5-6	many	TRBJ2-3	-	TGTGCCAGCAGCATGGCCGGCGAGGTGACAGATACGCAGTATTTT	CASSMAGEVTDTQYF
TRBV27	few	TRBJ2-3	-	TGTGCCAGCAGTTTTACAGGCTGGGGGGGCCCCAAAGATACGCAGTATTTT	CASSFTGWGGPKDTQYF
TRBV4-2	-	TRBJ1-2	-	TGTGCCAGCAGCCAAGAATGGGACACCCACTATGGCTACACCTTC	CASSQEWDTHYGYTF
TRBV20-1	-	TRBJ2-5	-	TGCAGTGCTAGATTAACAGGACGGGAGACCCAGTACTTC	CSARLTGRETQYF
TRBV6-5	-	TRBJ2-1	-	TGTGCCAGCAGTTTTGAACAGGGGGGGCACAATGAGCAGTTCTTC	CASSFEQGGHNEQFF
TRBV2	-	TRBJ2-3	-	TGTGCCAGCAGCCCCAGGGGCACAGATACGCAGTATTTT	CASSPRGTDTQYF
TRBV20-1	-	TRBJ2-3	-	TGCAGTGCTAGGGTACAGGGTCGCGATACGCAGTATTTT	CSARVQGRDTQYF
TRBV5-1	-	TRBJ2-7	-	TGCGCCAGCGGACGAGAATACGAGCAGTACTTC	CASGREYEQYF
TRBV9	many	TRBJ1-1	-	TGTGCCAGCACCGAGCCAACAGGAAACACTGAAGCTTTCTTT	CASTEPTGNTEAFF
TRBV24-1	-	TRBJ2-3	TRBD2	TGTGCCACCAGTGATGAGACTAGCGGGAGCTCCCCTGGCACAGATACGCAGTATTTT	CATSDETSGSSPGTDTQYF
TRBV19	-	TRBJ2-2	TRBD2	TGTGCCAGTAGTAGAACGACTAGCGGGGGGGCGGGCACCGGGGAGCTGTTTTTT	CASSRTTSGGAGTGELFF
TRBV4-2	many	TRBJ2-7	-	TGTGCCAGCAGCCACGCCGGACCATCCTACGAGCAGTACTTC	CASSHAGPSYEQYF
TRBV7-2	-	TRBJ1-2	-	TGTGCCAGCAGCTTTGGACAGCCCTATGGCTACACCTTC	CASSFGQPYGYTF
TRBV24-1	-	TRBJ2-5	TRBD1	TGTGCCACCAGTGACCCAGGACAGGGGTTGGAGACCCAGTACTTC	CATSDPGQGLETQYF
TRBV20-1	many	TRBJ2-1	TRBD2	TGCAGTGCTAGAGATCCCTTGCGGGGGGACAACAATGAGCAGTTCTTC	CSARDPLRGDNNEQFF
TRBV27	few	TRBJ2-7	TRBD1	TGTGCCAGCAGTTTATCCCTATTGACAGGGGACTACGAGCAGTACTTC	CASSLSLLTGDYEQYF
TRBV7-9	-	TRBJ1-6	-	TGTGCCAGCAGCTTAGCCGGAGGCCGGGGGACCCTCCACTTT	CASSLAGGRGTLHF
TRBV20-1	few	TRBJ1-1	TRBD1	TGCAGTGCTAGAGATCTGGGACAGGGTTGGACTGAAGCTTTCTTT	CSARDLGQGWTEAFF
TRBV19	-	TRBJ1-2	-	TGTGCCAGCATGCAGGGTGCAGTTAACTATGGCTACACCTTC	CASMQGAVNYGYTF
TRBV5-6	-	TRBJ2-7	-	TGTGCCAGCAAGCGAGAGGGGCCAGGTTACGAGCAGTACTTC	CASKREGPGYEQYF
TRBV25-1	-	TRBJ2-1	TRBD2	TGTGCCAGCAGTGAATATGCGGGGGGGCGGCACAATGAGCAGTTCTTC	CASSEYAGGRHNEQFF
TRBV27	few	TRBJ2-7	-	TGTGCCAGCAGTTTTTCGCAGGATCTCAACGAGCAGTACTTC	CASSFSQDLNEQYF
TRBV7-8	many	TRBJ2-3	TRBD1	TGTGCCAGCAGCCTGACTCAACAGGGGGCAGGATCGGATACGCAGTATTTT	CASSLTQQGAGSDTQYF
TRBV20-1	many	TRBJ2-5	TRBD2	TGCAGTGCTAAAATCGAAGGTCCTAGCGGGGGGGCCCCTCAAGAGACCCAGTACTTC	CSAKIEGPSGGAPQETQYF
TRBV13	few	TRBJ2-1	TRBD2	TGTGCCAGCAGCCGAGGACTAGCGGGGGGTACTTGGGACAATGAGCAGTTCTTC	CASSRGLAGGTWDNEQFF
TRBV30	-	TRBJ2-7	TRBD1	TGTGCCAGTCACCCGGGACAGCTTACCGCGGACGAGCAGTACTTC	CASHPGQLTADEQYF
TRBV7-9	many	TRBJ2-7	-	TGTGCCAGCAGCTTAGGGGTTGCCTACGAGCAGTACTTC	CASSLGVAYEQYF
TRBV19	-	TRBJ2-7	-	TGTGCCAGTAGTCGCCAGGAAGTGACCCCAAACGAGCAGTACTTC	CASSRQEVTPNEQYF
TRBV3-1	many	TRBJ2-5	-	TGTGCCAGCAGCCAAGATTTCACGGACCAAGAGACCCAGTACTTC	CASSQDFTDQETQYF
TRBV19	-	TRBJ1-1	-	TGTGCCAGTAGTATAATCCCCAGGGCTGAAGCTTTCTTT	CASSIIPRAEAFF
TRBV2	-	TRBJ1-5	-	TGTGCTCACACTAGAGGGGGTGGGCAGCCCCAGCATTTT	CAHTRGGGQPQHF
TRBV7-9	once	TRBJ2-7	-	TGTGCCAGCAGTACCACAGGGATCTCCTACGAGCAGTACTTC	CASSTTGISYEQYF
TRBV9	-	TRBJ1-5	-	TGTGCCAGCAGTGCTCAGGGGAAAAGGGGTCAGCCCCAGCATTTT	CASSAQGKRGQPQHF
TRBV2	-	TRBJ2-1	-	TGTGCCAGCCAAGCCCTGGGGTCTAAGCAGTTCTTC	CASQALGSKQFF
TRBV5-1	-	TRBJ2-5	TRBD2	TGCGCCAGCTACTTTGGCGGGGGGGTTAAACAAGAGACCCAGTACTTC	CASYFGGGVKQETQYF